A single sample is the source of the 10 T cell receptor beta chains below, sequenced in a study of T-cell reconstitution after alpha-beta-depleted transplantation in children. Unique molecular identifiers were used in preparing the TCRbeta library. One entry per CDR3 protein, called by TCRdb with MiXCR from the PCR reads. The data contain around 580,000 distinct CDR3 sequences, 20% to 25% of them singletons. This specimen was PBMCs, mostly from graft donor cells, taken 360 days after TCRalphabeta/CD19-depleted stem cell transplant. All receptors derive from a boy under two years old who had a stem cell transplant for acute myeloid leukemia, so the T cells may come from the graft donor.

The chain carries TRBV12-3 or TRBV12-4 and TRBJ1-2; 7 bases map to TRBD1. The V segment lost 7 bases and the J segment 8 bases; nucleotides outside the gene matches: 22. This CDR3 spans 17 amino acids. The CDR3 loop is CASTIRDSPITAWGYTF. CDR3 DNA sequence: TGTGCCAGCACTATACGGGACAGCCCGATTACCGCTTGGGGCTACACCTTC.

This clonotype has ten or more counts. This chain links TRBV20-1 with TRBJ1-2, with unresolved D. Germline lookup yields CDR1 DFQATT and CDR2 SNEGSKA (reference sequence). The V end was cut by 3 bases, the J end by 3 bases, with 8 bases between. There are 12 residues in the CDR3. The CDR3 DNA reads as TGCAGTGCTAGGCGTGTAGACTATGGCTACACCTTC. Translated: CSARRVDYGYTF.

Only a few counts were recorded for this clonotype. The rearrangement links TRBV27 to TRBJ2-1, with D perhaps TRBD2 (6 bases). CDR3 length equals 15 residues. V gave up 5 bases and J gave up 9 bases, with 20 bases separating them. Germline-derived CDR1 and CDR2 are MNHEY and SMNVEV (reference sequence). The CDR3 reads CASSRPGLGLGEQFF. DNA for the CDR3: TGTGCCAGCAGTCGGCCGGGACTGGGTTTAGGTGAGCAGTTCTTC.

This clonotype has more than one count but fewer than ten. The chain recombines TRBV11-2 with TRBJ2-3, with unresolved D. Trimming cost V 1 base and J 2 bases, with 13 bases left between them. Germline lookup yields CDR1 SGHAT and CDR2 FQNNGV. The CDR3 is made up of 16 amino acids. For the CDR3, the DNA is TGTGCCAGCAGCTTAGTCGGAACAGTACCCACAGATACGCAGTATTTT. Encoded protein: CASSLVGTVPTDTQYF.

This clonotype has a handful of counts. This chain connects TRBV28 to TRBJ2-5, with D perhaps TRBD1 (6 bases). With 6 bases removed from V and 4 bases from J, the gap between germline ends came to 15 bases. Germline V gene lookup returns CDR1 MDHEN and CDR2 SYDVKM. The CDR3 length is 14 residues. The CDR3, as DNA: TGTGCCAGCAGGCACAGGGAGTCAAGAGAGACCCAGTACTTC. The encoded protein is CASRHRESRETQYF. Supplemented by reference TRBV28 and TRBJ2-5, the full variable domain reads DVKVTQSSRYLVKRTGEKVFLECVQDMDHENMFWYRQDPGLGLRLIYFSYDVKMKEKGDIPEGYSVSREKKERFSLILESASTNQTSMYLCASRHRESRETQYFGPGTRLLVL.

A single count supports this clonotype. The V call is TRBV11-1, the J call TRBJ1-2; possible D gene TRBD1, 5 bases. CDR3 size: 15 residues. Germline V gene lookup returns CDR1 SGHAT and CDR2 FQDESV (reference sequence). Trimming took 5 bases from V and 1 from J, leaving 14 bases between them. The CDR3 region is CASSGRDGRNYGYTF. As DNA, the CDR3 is TGTGCCAGCAGCGGGCGGGACGGCCGTAACTATGGCTACACCTTC.

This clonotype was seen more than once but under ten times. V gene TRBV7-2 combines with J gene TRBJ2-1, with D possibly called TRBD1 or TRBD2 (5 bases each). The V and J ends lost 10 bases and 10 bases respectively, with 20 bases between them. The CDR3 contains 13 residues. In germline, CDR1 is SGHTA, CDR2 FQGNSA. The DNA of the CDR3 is TGTGCCACCCAACAACTGGGGGTAGGAGAGCAGTTCTTC. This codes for CATQQLGVGEQFF.

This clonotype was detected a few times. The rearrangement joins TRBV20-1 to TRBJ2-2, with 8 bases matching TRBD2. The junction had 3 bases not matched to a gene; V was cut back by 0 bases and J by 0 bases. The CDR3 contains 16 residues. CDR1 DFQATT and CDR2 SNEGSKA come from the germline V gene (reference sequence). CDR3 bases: TGCAGTGCTAGAGACTCAGCGGGGGCGAACACCGGGGAGCTGTTTTTT. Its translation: CSARDSAGANTGELFF.

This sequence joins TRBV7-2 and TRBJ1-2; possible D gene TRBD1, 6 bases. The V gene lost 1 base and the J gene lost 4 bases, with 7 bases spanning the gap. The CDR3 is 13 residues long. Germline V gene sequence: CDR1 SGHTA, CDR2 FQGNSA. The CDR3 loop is CASSLGGPYGYTF. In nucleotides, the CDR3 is TGTGCCAGCAGCTTAGGGGGGCCCTATGGCTACACCTTC.

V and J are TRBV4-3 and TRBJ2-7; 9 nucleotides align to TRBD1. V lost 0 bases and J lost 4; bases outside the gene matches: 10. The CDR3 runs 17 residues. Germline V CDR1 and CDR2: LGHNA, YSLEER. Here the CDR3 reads CASSQESGQGGAYEQYF. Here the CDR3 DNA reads TGCGCCAGCAGCCAAGAATCGGGACAGGGTGGAGCGTACGAGCAGTACTTC.